A selection of T cell receptor beta chains follows, all from one sample in a study of Ad26.COV2.S vaccination and SARS-CoV-2 variants. Generated by immunoSEQ multiplex PCR, the TCRdb table keeps only in-frame clones and is missing some. The data show some 320,000 clones, just under 85% seen once. The sequenced sample was peripheral blood, obtained in a trial of Ad26.COV2.S vaccine versus placebo. All receptors come from a person aged 18-65 years who received the Ad26.COV2.S COVID-19 vaccine or a placebo. Each CDR3 is given with its conserved first and last residue. The D gene is left open where the match is weak. Only part of the rows carry a size: once, few, many, or a class if the clone is expanded.

j_gene,v_gene,d_gene,abundance,CDR3nt,CDR3aa
TRBJ2-7,TRBV5-6,NA,NA,TGTGCCAGCAGCTCTTTCATGCAGGTTTCGGACTCCTACGAGCAGTACTTC,CASSSFMQVSDSYEQYF
TRBJ2-2,TRBV3-1/TRBV3-2,NA,once,TGTGCCAGCAGCCAATCTGTTACCACCGGGGAGCTGTTTTTT,CASSQSVTTGELFF
TRBJ2-5,TRBV18,TRBD1,NA,TGTGCCAGCTCAACGACAGGGGTAGAGACCCAGTACTTC,CASSTTGVETQYF
TRBJ2-1,TRBV7-9,TRBD2,NA,TGTGCCAGCAGCCCGAGCGGGGGGGCCTTAGATGAGCAGTTCTTC,CASSPSGGALDEQFF
TRBJ2-5,TRBV7-3,NA,NA,TGTGCCAGCGGAAGAGGAGAGACCCAGTACTTC,CASGRGETQYF
TRBJ2-3,TRBV15,NA,once,TGTGCCACCAGCGTCCCCACAGGGACAGATACGCAGTATTTT,CATSVPTGTDTQYF
TRBJ1-1,TRBV18,NA,NA,TGTGCCAGCTCGCAGGGTATGCTTACTGAAGCTTTCTTT,CASSQGMLTEAFF
TRBJ2-1,TRBV12-3/TRBV12-4,NA,NA,TGTGCCAGCAGTTACCTTTATGAGCAGTTCTTC,CASSYLYEQFF
TRBJ2-1,TRBV19,TRBD2,NA,TGTGCCAGTAGTATAGTAGCGGGGGGAACCTACAATGAGCAGTTCTTC,CASSIVAGGTYNEQFF
TRBJ2-7,TRBV6-6,TRBD1,NA,TGTGCCAGCAGTTACGATTCGGTGGGACAGGGGTACGAGCAGTACTTC,CASSYDSVGQGYEQYF
TRBJ1-6,TRBV6-5,TRBD1,NA,TGTGCCAGCAGCCCAACCGGGACAGGGCGTTCACCCCTCCACTTT,CASSPTGTGRSPLHF
TRBJ2-1,TRBV5-6,NA,NA,TGTGCCAGCAGCCCCGTTGGCAGGCAGCAGTTCTTC,CASSPVGRQQFF
TRBJ1-1,TRBV6-5,NA,NA,TGTGCCAGCAGTAGTAGTGGGACTGAAGCTTTCTTT,CASSSSGTEAFF
TRBJ2-2,TRBV27,TRBD2,NA,TGTGCCAGCAGTTTTCAAGCGGGGGGACTTACCGGGGAGCTGTTTTTT,CASSFQAGGLTGELFF
TRBJ1-2,TRBV10-3,NA,NA,TGTGCCATCAGTGACGAAGCTGGGATGAACTATGGCTACACCTTC,CAISDEAGMNYGYTF
TRBJ1-2,TRBV2,NA,NA,TGTGCCAGCTTTTTTGTGAGTACTGATGGCTACACCTTC,CASFFVSTDGYTF
TRBJ2-7,TRBV5-1,NA,NA,TGCGCCAGCAGCCCAGGGGCCAGCTCCTACGAGCAGTACTTC,CASSPGASSYEQYF
TRBJ2-5,TRBV11-2,TRBD1,few,TGTGCCAGCAGGGGGTCCGGGACAGGGGAAGAGACCCAGTACTTC,CASRGSGTGEETQYF
TRBJ2-2,TRBV6-5,NA,NA,TGTGCCAGCAGTTACTTGGGTGGGGGGAACACCGGGGAGCTGTTTTTT,CASSYLGGGNTGELFF
TRBJ1-6,TRBV28,NA,NA,TGTGCCAGCAGCACCCCGGGGGGGAGGTTTATGGGTTCACCCCTCCACTTT,CASSTPGGRFMGSPLHF
TRBJ1-1,TRBV19,TRBD1,NA,TGTGCCAGTAGTATAACAGGGGGCGCGAAAGCTTTCTTT,CASSITGGAKAFF
TRBJ2-5,TRBV7-9,TRBD2,NA,TGTGCCAGCAGCCCGCTGCTAGGCGGGGGGGCTGTAGGCCAAGAGACCCAGTACTTC,CASSPLLGGGAVGQETQYF
TRBJ2-1,TRBV5-1,NA,NA,TGCGCCAGCAGCTTGGCCAGTGAGCAGTTCTTC,CASSLASEQFF
TRBJ2-3,TRBV6-4,TRBD2,NA,TGTGCCAGCAGTGACAGCGGACTAGCGGGGGGGCTCGATACGCAGTATTTT,CASSDSGLAGGLDTQYF
TRBJ2-7,TRBV11-2,NA,NA,TGTGCCAGCAGCTTAGGCCAGAGCTACGAGCAGTACTTC,CASSLGQSYEQYF
TRBJ2-4,TRBV7-9,NA,NA,TGTGCCAGCAGCTCATGGGACGCCCATAGGCGGTACTTC,CASSSWDAHRRYF
TRBJ2-5,TRBV6-6,TRBD2,NA,TGTGCCAGCAGCCGACCCATCGGGGGGGCCGGAGAGACCCAGTACTTC,CASSRPIGGAGETQYF
TRBJ1-1,TRBV12-3/TRBV12-4,NA,NA,TGTGCCAGCAGTTTTTACAGCACTGAAGCTTTCTTT,CASSFYSTEAFF
TRBJ1-5,TRBV2,NA,NA,TGTGCCAGCAGTGGACAGAGAGAGCTAAGTCAGCGGCCCCAGCATTTT,CASSGQRELSQRPQHF
TRBJ1-6,TRBV4-1,NA,NA,TGCGCCAGCAGCCAAGAGGGGGTCGTTTCACCCCTCCACTTT,CASSQEGVVSPLHF
TRBJ1-2,TRBV4-1,TRBD1,NA,TGCGCCAGCAGCCACCCTTGGACAGGGGAATATGGCTACACCTTC,CASSHPWTGEYGYTF
TRBJ2-7,TRBV2,NA,NA,TGTGCCAGCAGTGAAAGGGCGGCCCGTTTAAACGAGCAGTACTTC,CASSERAARLNEQYF
TRBJ1-5,TRBV28,NA,NA,TGTGCCAGCACCCCCCTGAGGGTACGCAATCAGCCCCAGCATTTT,CASTPLRVRNQPQHF
TRBJ1-2,TRBV28,TRBD1,NA,TGTGCCAGCAGCTATGCCGGGACAGGGTATGGCGATGGCTACACCTTC,CASSYAGTGYGDGYTF
TRBJ2-7,TRBV11-2,NA,NA,TGTGCCAGCAGCATCTCCTACGAGCAGTACTTC,CASSISYEQYF
TRBJ1-3,TRBV5-6,NA,NA,TGTGCCAGCAGCTTGGATGGGGGTGGAAACACCATATATTTT,CASSLDGGGNTIYF
TRBJ1-5,TRBV2,NA,NA,TGTGCCAGCAGTGAAGGTGGGAATCAGCCCCAGCATTTT,CASSEGGNQPQHF
TRBJ1-1,TRBV5-1,NA,NA,TGCGCCAGCAGCACGGTACAGGGTAACACTGAAGCTTTCTTT,CASSTVQGNTEAFF
TRBJ2-7,TRBV18,NA,NA,TGTGCCAGCTCGTTTCAGGGTCCCTACGAGCAGTACTTC,CASSFQGPYEQYF
TRBJ2-5,TRBV6-1,TRBD2,NA,TGTGCCAGCAGTGGCTTCGGCGGGGGGGCTCAGGAGACCCAGTACTTC,CASSGFGGGAQETQYF
TRBJ2-2,TRBV7-2,NA,NA,TGTGCCAGCAGCTTAATCTCGGGGGAGCTGTTTTTT,CASSLISGELFF
TRBJ2-1,TRBV7-3,NA,NA,TGTGCCACCCGAGTTAGTGGGGGGGGCCACAATGAGCAGTTCTTC,CATRVSGGGHNEQFF
TRBJ1-4,TRBV2,TRBD1,NA,TGTGCCAGCAGTGTAAACAGGGGAGGTGAAAAACTGTTTTTT,CASSVNRGGEKLFF